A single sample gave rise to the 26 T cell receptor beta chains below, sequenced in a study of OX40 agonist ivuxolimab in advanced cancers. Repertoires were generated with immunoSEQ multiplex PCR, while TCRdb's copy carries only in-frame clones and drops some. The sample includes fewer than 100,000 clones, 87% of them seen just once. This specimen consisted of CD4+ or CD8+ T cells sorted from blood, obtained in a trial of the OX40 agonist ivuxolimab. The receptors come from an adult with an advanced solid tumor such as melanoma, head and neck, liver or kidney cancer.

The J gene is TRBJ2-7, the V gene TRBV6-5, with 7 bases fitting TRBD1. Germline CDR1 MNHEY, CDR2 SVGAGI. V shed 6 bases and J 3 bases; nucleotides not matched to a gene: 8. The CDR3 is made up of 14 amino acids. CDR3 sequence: CASSRLAGGYEQYF. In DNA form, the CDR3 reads TGTGCCAGCAGCCGCCTAGCAGGGGGCTACGAGCAGTACTTC.

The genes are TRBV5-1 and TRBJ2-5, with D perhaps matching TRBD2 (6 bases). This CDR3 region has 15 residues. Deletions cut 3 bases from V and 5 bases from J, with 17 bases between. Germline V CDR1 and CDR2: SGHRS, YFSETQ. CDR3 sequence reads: CASSSGTPQGETQYF. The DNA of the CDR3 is TGCGCCAGCAGCTCAGGGACTCCCCAAGGGGAGACCCAGTACTTC.

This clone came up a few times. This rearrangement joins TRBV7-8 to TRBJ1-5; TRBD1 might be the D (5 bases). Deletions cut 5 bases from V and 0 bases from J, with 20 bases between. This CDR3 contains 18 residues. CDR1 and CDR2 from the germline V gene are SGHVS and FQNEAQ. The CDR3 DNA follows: TGTGCCAGCAGCCCCGGAGCAGACAGCTATTATAGCAATCAGCCCCAGCATTTT. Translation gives CASSPGADSYYSNQPQHF.

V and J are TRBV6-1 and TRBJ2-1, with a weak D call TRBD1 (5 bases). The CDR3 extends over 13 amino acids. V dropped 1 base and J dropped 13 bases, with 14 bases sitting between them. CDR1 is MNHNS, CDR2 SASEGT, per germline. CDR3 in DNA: TGTGCCAGCAGTGAAGGTTTCGCGACAGTTCAGTTCTTC. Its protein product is CASSEGFATVQFF.

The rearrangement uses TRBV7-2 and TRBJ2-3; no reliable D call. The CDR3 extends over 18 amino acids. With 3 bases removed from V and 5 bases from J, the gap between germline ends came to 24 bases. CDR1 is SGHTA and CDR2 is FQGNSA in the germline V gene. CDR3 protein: CASSFLLPSSGSEDTQYF. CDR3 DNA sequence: TGTGCCAGCAGCTTTTTACTTCCTTCTTCCGGGTCCGAAGATACGCAGTATTTT.

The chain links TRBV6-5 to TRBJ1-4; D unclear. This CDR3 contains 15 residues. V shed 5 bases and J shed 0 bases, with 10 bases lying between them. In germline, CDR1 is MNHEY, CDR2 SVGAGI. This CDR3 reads CASSMISPTNEKLFF. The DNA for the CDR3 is TGTGCCAGCAGTATGATATCCCCAACTAATGAAAAACTGTTTTTT.

This CDR3 reads CASSRQGQNTEAFF. DNA for the CDR3: TGTGCCAGCAGCCGACAGGGGCAGAACACTGAAGCTTTCTTT. This sequence joins TRBV6-5 and TRBJ1-1; 8 bases are a match to TRBD1. Germline V CDR1 and CDR2: MNHEY, SVGAGI. The ends lost 6 bases at V and 1 base at J; junction bases unmatched: 4. The CDR3 spans 14 residues.

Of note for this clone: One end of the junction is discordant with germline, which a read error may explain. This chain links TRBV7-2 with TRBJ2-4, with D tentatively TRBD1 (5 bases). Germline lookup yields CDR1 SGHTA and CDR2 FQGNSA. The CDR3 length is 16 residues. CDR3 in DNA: TGTGCCAGCAGCCCCCCCAGGGTTCAAGCCAAAAACATTCGGTACTTC. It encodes CASSPPRVQAKNIRYF.

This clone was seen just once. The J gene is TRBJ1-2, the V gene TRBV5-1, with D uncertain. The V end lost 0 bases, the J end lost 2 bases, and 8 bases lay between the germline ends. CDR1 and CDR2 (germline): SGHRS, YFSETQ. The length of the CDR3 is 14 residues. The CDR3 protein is CASSLALQNYGYTF. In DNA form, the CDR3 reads TGCGCCAGCAGCTTGGCCTTACAGAACTATGGCTACACCTTC. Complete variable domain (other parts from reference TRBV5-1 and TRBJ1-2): KAGVTQTPRYLIKTRGQQVTLSCSPISGHRSVSWYQQTPGQGLQFLFEYFSETQRNKGNFPGRFSGRQFSNSRSEMNVSTLELGDSALYLCASSLALQNYGYTFGSGTRLTVV.

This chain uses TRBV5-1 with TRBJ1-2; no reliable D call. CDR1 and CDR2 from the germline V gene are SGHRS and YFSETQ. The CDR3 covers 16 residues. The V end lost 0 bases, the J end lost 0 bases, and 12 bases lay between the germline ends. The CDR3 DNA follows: TGCGCCAGCAGCTTGGCCTTGTCACGAGCTAACTATGGCTACACCTTC. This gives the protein CASSLALSRANYGYTF.

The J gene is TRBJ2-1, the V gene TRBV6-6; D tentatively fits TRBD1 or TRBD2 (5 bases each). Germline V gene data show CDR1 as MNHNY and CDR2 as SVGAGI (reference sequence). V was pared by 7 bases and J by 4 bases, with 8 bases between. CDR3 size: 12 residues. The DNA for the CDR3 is TGTGCCAGCATGGGACGATACAATGAGCAGTTCTTC. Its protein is CASMGRYNEQFF.

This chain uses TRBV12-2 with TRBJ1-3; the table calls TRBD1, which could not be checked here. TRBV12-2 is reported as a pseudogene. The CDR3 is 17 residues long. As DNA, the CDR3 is TGTGCAAGTCGCTTAGGACCGCGACAGGGGCCAGGAAACACCATATATTTT. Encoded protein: CASRLGPRQGPGNTIYF.

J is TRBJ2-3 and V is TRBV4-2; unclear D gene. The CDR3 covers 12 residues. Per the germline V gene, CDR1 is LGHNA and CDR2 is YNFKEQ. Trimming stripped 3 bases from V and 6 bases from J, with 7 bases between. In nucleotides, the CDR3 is TGTGCCAGCAGCCAGATTCAGGATACGCAGTATTTT. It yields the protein CASSQIQDTQYF.

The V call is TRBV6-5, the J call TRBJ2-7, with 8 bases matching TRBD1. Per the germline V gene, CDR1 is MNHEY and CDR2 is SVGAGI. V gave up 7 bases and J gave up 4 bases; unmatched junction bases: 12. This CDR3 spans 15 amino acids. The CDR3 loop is CASTKQDRVGYEQYF. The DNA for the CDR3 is TGTGCCAGCACTAAACAGGACAGGGTGGGTTACGAGCAGTACTTC.

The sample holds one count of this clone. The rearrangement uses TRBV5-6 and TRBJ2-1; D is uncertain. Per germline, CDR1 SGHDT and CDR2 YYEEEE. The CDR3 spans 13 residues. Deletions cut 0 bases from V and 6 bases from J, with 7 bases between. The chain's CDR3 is CASSLDPFNEQFF. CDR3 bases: TGTGCCAGCAGCTTGGACCCCTTCAATGAGCAGTTCTTC.

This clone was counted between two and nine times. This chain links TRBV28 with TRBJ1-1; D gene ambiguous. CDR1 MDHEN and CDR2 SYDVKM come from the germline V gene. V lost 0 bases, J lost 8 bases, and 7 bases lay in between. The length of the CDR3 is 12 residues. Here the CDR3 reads CASSLWQTEAFF. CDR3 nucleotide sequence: TGTGCCAGCAGTTTATGGCAGACCGAAGCTTTCTTT. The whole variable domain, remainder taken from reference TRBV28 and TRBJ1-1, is DVKVTQSSRYLVKRTGEKVFLECVQDMDHENMFWYRQDPGLGLRLIYFSYDVKMKEKGDIPEGYSVSREKKERFSLILESASTNQTSMYLCASSLWQTEAFFGQGTRLTVV.

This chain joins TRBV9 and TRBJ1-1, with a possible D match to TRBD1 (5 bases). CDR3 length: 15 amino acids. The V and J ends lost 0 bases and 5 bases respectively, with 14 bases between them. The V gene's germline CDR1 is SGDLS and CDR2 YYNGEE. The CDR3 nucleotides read TGTGCCAGCAGCGTAGATCGGGGCACGGGAACTGAAGCTTTCTTT. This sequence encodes CASSVDRGTGTEAFF.

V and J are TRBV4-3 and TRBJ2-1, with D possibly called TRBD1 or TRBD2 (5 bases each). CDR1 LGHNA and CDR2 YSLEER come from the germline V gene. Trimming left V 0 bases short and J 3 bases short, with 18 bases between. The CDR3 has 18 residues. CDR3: CASSQDYSGAGYYNEQFF. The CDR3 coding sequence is TGCGCCAGCAGCCAAGATTACTCCGGGGCAGGCTACTACAATGAGCAGTTCTTC.

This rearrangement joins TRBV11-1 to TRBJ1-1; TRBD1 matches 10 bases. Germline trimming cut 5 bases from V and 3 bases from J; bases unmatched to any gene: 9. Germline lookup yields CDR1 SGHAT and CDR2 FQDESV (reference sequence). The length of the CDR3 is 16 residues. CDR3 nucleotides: TGTGCCAGCAGCCCATCAGGGGGACAGGGGTACACTGAAGCTTTCTTT. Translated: CASSPSGGQGYTEAFF.

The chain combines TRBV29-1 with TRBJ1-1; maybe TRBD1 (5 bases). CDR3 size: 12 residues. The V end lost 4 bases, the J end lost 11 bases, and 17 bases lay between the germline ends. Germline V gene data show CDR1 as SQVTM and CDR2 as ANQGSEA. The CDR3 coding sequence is TGCAGCGTTGTTGGGGACCCTCGCTGGGCTTTCTTT. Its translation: CSVVGDPRWAFF.

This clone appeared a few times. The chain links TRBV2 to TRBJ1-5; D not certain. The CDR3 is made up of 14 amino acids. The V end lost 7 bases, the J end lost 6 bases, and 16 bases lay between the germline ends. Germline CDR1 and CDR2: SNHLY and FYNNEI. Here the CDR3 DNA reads TGTGCCAGCAAAGCAAGGACTGCGACTCAGCCCCAGCATTTT. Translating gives CASKARTATQPQHF.

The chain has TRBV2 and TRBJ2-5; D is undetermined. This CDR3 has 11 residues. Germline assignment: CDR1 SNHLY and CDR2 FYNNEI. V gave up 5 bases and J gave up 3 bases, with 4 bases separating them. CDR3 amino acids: CASSTEETQYF. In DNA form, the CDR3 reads TGTGCCAGCAGTACCGAAGAGACCCAGTACTTC.

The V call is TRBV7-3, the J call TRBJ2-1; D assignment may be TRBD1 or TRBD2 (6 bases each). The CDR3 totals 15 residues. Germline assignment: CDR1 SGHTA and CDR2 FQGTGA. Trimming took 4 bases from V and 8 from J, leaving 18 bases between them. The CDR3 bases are TGTGCCAGCAGCTCGACTAGTGGGGGCGATTATGAGCAGTTCTTC. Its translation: CASSSTSGGDYEQFF.

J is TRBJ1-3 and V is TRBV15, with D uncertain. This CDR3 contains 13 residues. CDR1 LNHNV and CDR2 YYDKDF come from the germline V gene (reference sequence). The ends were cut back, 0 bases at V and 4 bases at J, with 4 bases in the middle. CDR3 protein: CATSRDHGNTIYF. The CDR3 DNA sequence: TGTGCCACCAGCAGAGATCACGGAAACACCATATATTTT.

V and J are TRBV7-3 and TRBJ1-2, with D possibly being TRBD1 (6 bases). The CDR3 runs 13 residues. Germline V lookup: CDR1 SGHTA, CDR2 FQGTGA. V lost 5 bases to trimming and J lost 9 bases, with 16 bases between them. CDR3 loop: CASSPGVQGRYTF. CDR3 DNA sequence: TGTGCCAGCAGCCCAGGGGTACAGGGTCGCTACACCTTC.

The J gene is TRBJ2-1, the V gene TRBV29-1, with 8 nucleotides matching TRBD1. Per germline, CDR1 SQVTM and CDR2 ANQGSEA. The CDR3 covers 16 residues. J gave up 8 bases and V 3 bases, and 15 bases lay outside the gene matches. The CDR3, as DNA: TGCAGCGTTGAGGGGGACAGGTCTTCGTATTCGGATGAGCAGTTCTTC. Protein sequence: CSVEGDRSSYSDEQFF.